Listed below are T cell receptor beta chains from one sample, sequenced in a study of T cell repertoires in cytomegalovirus infection. TCRdb re-called the reads through MiXCR, storing one row per CDR3 protein. The sample lists 200,000 to 300,000 distinct CDR3 sequences; 9% to 15% were seen once. The sequencing sample was made of PBMCs. The receptors were gathered from a human donor in good health (CMV status not recorded). Some clones in this sample may be carry-over from other donors' samples. Both conserved end residues are part of each CDR3. The D gene is left open where the match is weak. Clone size, where shown, is once, few, many, or a class for clones that have expanded.

d_gene	abundance	v_gene	j_gene	CDR3aa	CDR3nt
.	.	TRBV3-1	TRBJ1-1	CASSHRSGNTEAFF	TGTGCCAGCAGCCACCGCTCAGGGAACACTGAAGCTTTCTTT
.	.	TRBV2	TRBJ1-5	CASTPQQGDWQPQHF	TGTGCCAGCACCCCTCAACAGGGTGACTGGCAGCCCCAGCATTTT
.	many	TRBV7-2	TRBJ2-4	CASSSLEGAKNIQYF	TGTGCCAGCAGCTCACTCGAGGGGGCCAAAAACATTCAGTACTTC
TRBD2	few	TRBV20-1	TRBJ2-1	CSALSGAYNEQFF	TGCAGTGCCCTTAGCGGGGCTTACAATGAGCAGTTCTTC
.	few	TRBV28	TRBJ1-6	CASSPGTPYNSPLHF	TGTGCCAGCAGTCCCGGGACACCTTATAATTCACCCCTCCACTTT
.	many	TRBV4-1	TRBJ1-6	CASSQEPQEASNSPLHF	TGCGCCAGCAGCCAAGAACCCCAGGAGGCCTCCAATTCACCCCTCCACTTT
.	few	TRBV14	TRBJ1-1	CASSQAGGNTEAFF	TGTGCCAGCAGCCAAGCCGGGGGGAACACTGAAGCTTTCTTT
TRBD1	.	TRBV28	TRBJ1-2	CASSFRGQGVSGYTF	TGTGCCAGCAGTTTTCGAGGACAGGGTGTCTCTGGCTACACCTTC
TRBD1	few	TRBV2	TRBJ2-5	CASNFGTGGEETQYF	TGTGCCAGCAACTTCGGGACAGGGGGCGAAGAGACCCAGTACTTC
.	few	TRBV4-3	TRBJ2-3	CASSHQYSAQYF	TGCGCCAGCAGCCATCAGTATAGTGCGCAGTATTTT
.	many	TRBV6-5	TRBJ1-2	CASSYSGGVEGYTF	TGTGCCAGCAGTTACTCTGGGGGCGTGGAGGGCTACACCTTC
.	many	TRBV7-2	TRBJ2-7	CASSLYRGGYEQYF	TGTGCCAGCAGCTTATACAGGGGAGGATACGAGCAGTACTTC
TRBD1	few	TRBV19	TRBJ1-2	CASSDWGQSYGYTF	TGTGCCAGTAGCGACTGGGGACAGTCGTACGGCTACACCTTC
.	many	TRBV7-8	TRBJ2-5	CASSLEWAQETQYF	TGTGCCAGCAGCTTAGAATGGGCCCAAGAGACCCAGTACTTC
.	many	TRBV7-2	TRBJ2-7	CASSLMHSSYEQYF	TGTGCCAGCAGCTTAATGCACAGCTCCTACGAGCAGTACTTC
TRBD1	.	TRBV3-1	TRBJ1-2	CASSQGGTGRSYGYTF	TGTGCCAGCAGCCAAGGTGGGACAGGGAGAAGCTATGGCTACACCTTC
TRBD1	few	TRBV14	TRBJ1-1	CASSRGTGTEAFF	TGTGCCAGCAGCCGCGGGACAGGTACTGAAGCTTTCTTT
.	.	TRBV5-1	TRBJ1-1	CATNTGMNTEAFF	TGCGCCACCAACACAGGAATGAACACTGAAGCTTTCTTT
.	many	TRBV14	TRBJ2-1	CASSSRSYNEQFF	TGTGCCAGCAGCTCCAGGTCCTACAATGAGCAGTTCTTC
.	many	TRBV28	TRBJ1-4	CASRAARSTNEKLFF	TGTGCCAGCAGAGCCGCTAGGTCAACTAATGAAAAACTGTTTTTT
.	many	TRBV29-1	TRBJ1-3	CSVERFRGSGNTIYF	TGCAGCGTTGAGCGGTTCCGAGGCTCTGGAAACACCATATATTTT
TRBD1	.	TRBV6-6	TRBJ2-3	CASSYTGTGVTDTQYF	TGTGCCAGCAGTTACACCGGGACAGGGGTCACAGATACGCAGTATTTT
.	.	TRBV5-1	TRBJ1-6	CASSPLGVSPLHF	TGCGCCAGCAGCCCACTAGGGGTATCACCCCTCCACTTT
.	few	TRBV7-9	TRBJ1-6	CASSLAADNSPLHF	TGTGCCAGCAGCTTAGCGGCGGATAATTCACCCCTCCACTTT
.	.	TRBV6-4	TRBJ2-1	CASSDSTRGGYNEQFF	TGTGCCAGCAGTGACTCAACGAGGGGGGGATACAATGAGCAGTTCTTC
.	.	TRBV28	TRBJ2-7	CASSQGGGGPHEQYF	TGTGCCAGCAGCCAAGGCGGAGGGGGGCCCCACGAGCAGTACTTC
.	many	TRBV7-2	TRBJ2-1	CASSLAGADNEQFF	TGTGCCAGCAGCTTAGCGGGGGCCGACAATGAGCAGTTCTTC
.	.	TRBV29-1	TRBJ1-1	CSVQDWAGTEAFF	TGCAGCGTCCAAGACTGGGCCGGCACTGAAGCTTTCTTT
.	.	TRBV14	TRBJ1-2	CASSQGVNGYTF	TGTGCCAGCAGCCAAGGGGTAAATGGCTACACCTTC
TRBD1	many	TRBV7-2	TRBJ1-4	CASSQGDISRKLFF	TGTGCCAGCAGCCAGGGGGACATCTCCCGGAAACTGTTTTTT
.	.	TRBV5-5	TRBJ1-6	CASSPRAGPTPLHF	TGTGCCAGCAGCCCCCGAGCGGGTCCCACGCCCCTCCACTTT
.	few	TRBV5-1	TRBJ1-1	CASMRERSTEAFF	TGCGCCAGCATGAGGGAGAGGAGCACTGAAGCTTTCTTT
.	few	TRBV15	TRBJ2-1	CATRPPAGNEQFF	TGTGCCACTAGACCCCCGGCCGGGAATGAGCAGTTCTTC
.	many	TRBV7-2	TRBJ2-1	CASSHQTRWDEQFF	TGTGCCAGCAGCCACCAGACTAGATGGGATGAGCAGTTCTTC
.	many	TRBV7-2	TRBJ1-5	CASSLGGLTGGQPQHF	TGTGCCAGCAGCTTAGGGGGATTAACCGGAGGTCAGCCCCAGCATTTT
TRBD1	few	TRBV25-1	TRBJ1-2	CASSQGAQGEGYTF	TGTGCCAGCAGTCAGGGGGCACAGGGAGAGGGCTACACCTTC
TRBD2	many	TRBV7-2	TRBJ2-3	CASSLERGFTDTQYF	TGTGCCAGCAGCTTGGAGCGGGGGTTCACAGATACGCAGTATTTT
.	many	TRBV7-2	TRBJ2-3	CASSSLPTDTQYF	TGTGCCAGCAGCTCACTTCCCACAGATACGCAGTATTTT
TRBD1	many	TRBV6-1	TRBJ1-6	CASTTRNTPGQGRQSPLHF	TGTGCCAGCACCACTCGCAATACCCCGGGACAGGGACGCCAATCACCCCTCCACTTT
.	many	TRBV28	TRBJ2-5	CASSPTRVTQYF	TGTGCCAGCAGTCCGACTAGAGTGACCCAGTACTTC
TRBD1	many	TRBV19	TRBJ1-2	CASSPTTGVGGYTF	TGTGCCAGTAGTCCAACGACAGGGGTAGGCGGCTACACCTTC
.	many	TRBV4-2	TRBJ2-7	CASSQEGSFPGFYEQYF	TGTGCCAGCAGCCAAGAGGGATCCTTTCCAGGCTTCTACGAGCAGTACTTC
.	many	TRBV7-2	TRBJ2-1	CASSLGGRNSYNEQFF	TGTGCCAGCAGCCTGGGGGGGCGGAACTCCTACAATGAGCAGTTCTTC
.	.	TRBV10-3	TRBJ1-5	CAISDPDRTSNQPQHF	TGTGCCATCAGTGATCCGGACCGCACTAGCAATCAGCCCCAGCATTTT
TRBD1	many	TRBV12-3/TRBV12-4	TRBJ1-1	CASSLGQGVQTEAFF	TGTGCCAGCAGTTTAGGACAGGGGGTACAAACTGAAGCTTTCTTT
.	.	TRBV29-1	TRBJ1-1	CSANRATEAFF	TGCAGCGCCAACAGGGCCACTGAAGCTTTCTTT
.	.	TRBV11-3	TRBJ2-3	CASSQRDTYGDTQYF	TGTGCCAGCAGCCAAAGGGACACTTACGGGGATACGCAGTATTTT
TRBD2	few	TRBV5-6	TRBJ2-5	CASSSPLAGVETQYF	TGTGCCAGCAGCTCGCCTCTAGCGGGAGTCGAGACCCAGTACTTC
.	.	TRBV2	TRBJ1-4	CASRESFNEKLFF	TGTGCCAGCCGGGAGAGTTTTAATGAAAAACTGTTTTTT
TRBD2	many	TRBV11-2	TRBJ2-7	CASSRGGTFTTLSYEQYF	TGTGCCAGCAGCCGGGGGGGGACATTTACTACCCTCTCCTACGAGCAGTACTTC
.	many	TRBV28	TRBJ2-1	CASSPQDALFYNEQFF	TGTGCCAGCAGTCCCCAGGATGCACTATTCTACAATGAGCAGTTCTTC
TRBD2	few	TRBV6-5	TRBJ2-1	CASRPGLAANEQFF	TGTGCCAGCAGACCAGGACTAGCGGCCAATGAGCAGTTCTTC
.	many	TRBV5-4	TRBJ2-1	CASSLFQGGNEQFF	TGTGCCAGCAGCTTGTTTCAGGGAGGAAATGAGCAGTTCTTC
.	few	TRBV20-1	TRBJ1-4	CSARIWGGTNEKLFF	TGCAGTGCTAGAATATGGGGGGGGACTAATGAAAAACTGTTTTTT
.	many	TRBV7-8	TRBJ1-1	CASNDRHTEAFF	TGTGCCAGCAACGACAGACACACTGAAGCTTTCTTT
.	many	TRBV7-9	TRBJ1-5	CASSSGGASNQPQHF	TGTGCCAGCAGCTCGGGCGGCGCCAGCAATCAGCCCCAGCATTTT
.	few	TRBV5-6	TRBJ1-3	CASSLNQLPNTIYF	TGTGCCAGCAGCTTGAATCAGCTACCTAACACCATATATTTT
.	few	TRBV6-2/TRBV6-3	TRBJ1-2	CASGGTGHRYGYTF	TGTGCCAGCGGCGGTACGGGACACCGGTATGGCTACACCTTC
.	many	TRBV7-9	TRBJ1-4	CASSRDEGEKLFF	TGTGCCAGCAGCCGGGATGAGGGTGAAAAACTGTTTTTT
.	few	TRBV6-2/TRBV6-3	TRBJ1-1	CASGQGTEAFF	TGTGCCAGCGGGCAGGGAACTGAAGCTTTCTTT